This passage covers 29 T cell receptor beta chains from one sample sequenced in a study of siplizumab effects on memory and regulatory T cells. TCRdb keeps only in-frame clones here, not all; method: immunoSEQ multiplex PCR. This table holds roughly 7,000 clones, roughly a third found once. Coculturing was carried out on the mixed lymphocyte reaction cells. It lasted about 6 days and was done at 37°C. Antigens of these TCRs are unknown. Sequenced input: CFSE-low (dividing) CD8+ T cells sorted from an allogeneic mixed lymphocyte reaction. The receptors were gathered from a human donor in good health; the cells came from an allogeneic mixed lymphocyte reaction.

The chain uses TRBV11-3 and TRBJ2-3, with D hard to call. This CDR3 is built from 14 residues. The V gene lost 2 bases and the J gene lost 6 bases, with 12 bases spanning the gap. Per the germline V gene, CDR1 is SGHNT and CDR2 is YENEEA. This CDR3 is CASSLYSGIDTQYF. In DNA form, the CDR3 reads TGTGCCAGCAGCTTATACTCTGGCATTGATACGCAGTATTTT.

The chain couples TRBV5-6 to TRBJ2-1; D remains ambiguous. Trimming stripped 1 base from V and 2 bases from J, with 7 bases between. CDR3 size: 14 residues. Germline values: CDR1 SGHDT, CDR2 YYEEEE. This CDR3 is CASSLFGTYNEQFF. The CDR3 DNA sequence: TGTGCCAGCAGCTTGTTTGGGACCTACAATGAGCAGTTCTTC.

A single count supports this clone. The J gene is TRBJ2-5, the V gene TRBV27; D might be TRBD2 (5 bases). This CDR3 contains 12 residues. The germline V gene encodes CDR1 MNHEY and CDR2 SMNVEV (reference sequence). V dropped 2 bases and J dropped 10 bases, with 11 bases sitting between them. The CDR3 DNA is TGTGCCAGCAGTTTACCGGGAATGATCCAGTACTTC. Translating it yields CASSLPGMIQYF.

In its sample, this clone was seen a few times. CDR3 bases: TGTGCCAGCAGCTATACTAGCGCTGCCTACGAGCAGTACTTC. Translation: CASSYTSAAYEQYF. The chain employs TRBV7-2 and TRBJ2-7; TRBD2 aligns across 7 bases. The CDR3 loop spans 14 amino acids. Germline CDR1 and CDR2: SGHTA and FQGNSA. V gave up 4 bases and J gave up 2 bases; unmatched junction bases: 5.

In the case of this clone: It differs at one base from a far larger clone, so likely a read error. The V gene is TRBV5-1, the J gene TRBJ1-4, with a possible D match to TRBD1 (5 bases). Germline CDR1 is SGHRS and CDR2 is YFSETQ. This CDR3 spans 13 amino acids. V gave up 4 bases and J gave up 7 bases, with 11 bases separating them. In DNA form, the CDR3 reads TGCGCCAGCAGCCTTTGGAGGGGTGAAAAACTGTTTTTT. It translates to CASSLWRGEKLFF.

V is TRBV18 and J is TRBJ1-2, with 7 bases matching TRBD1. The CDR3 sequence is 14 residues long. Germline-derived CDR1 and CDR2 are KGHSH and LQKENI. V lost 0 bases, J lost 8 bases, and 6 bases stayed unmatched. The CDR3 DNA is TGTGCCAGCTCACCACCGATACAGGGGCAGGGCTACACCTTC. It codes for CASSPPIQGQGYTF.

This clone was detected once. The rearrangement uses TRBV19 and TRBJ1-3; D unclear. The CDR3 is 15 amino acids. The V gene lost 3 bases and the J gene lost 0 bases, with 9 bases spanning the gap. From germline, CDR1 is LNHDA and CDR2 SQIVND (reference sequence). Written as DNA, the CDR3 is TGTGCCAGTAGTATCGGCTCACACTCTGGAAACACCATATATTTT. This sequence encodes CASSIGSHSGNTIYF. The complete variable domain, with remaining parts taken from reference TRBV19 and TRBJ1-3, reads DGGITQSPKYLFRKEGQNVTLSCEQNLNHDAMYWYRQDPGQGLRLIYYSQIVNDFQKGDIAEGYSVSREKKESFPLTVTSAQKNPTAFYLCASSIGSHSGNTIYFGEGSWLTVV.

This chain connects TRBV20-1 to TRBJ2-7; D not resolved. This CDR3 is built from 11 residues. CDR1 and CDR2 from the germline V gene are DFQATT and SNEGSKA (reference sequence). Trimming removed 6 bases at V and 4 bases at J, with 10 bases between. CDR3 sequence reads: CSAATGYEQYF. The CDR3 region has the DNA TGCAGTGCCGCAACGGGTTACGAGCAGTACTTC.

The chain recombines TRBV7-6 with TRBJ1-2; D unresolved. The CDR3 length is 13 residues. V was clipped by 1 base and J by 8 bases, with 11 bases between them. The germline V gene encodes CDR1 SGHVS and CDR2 FNYEAQ. CDR3 loop: CASSLVRAGGYTF. The CDR3 DNA reads TGTGCCAGCAGCTTAGTACGGGCTGGGGGCTACACCTTC.

The rearrangement links TRBV6-6 to TRBJ2-7, with D hard to call. Germline V gene lookup returns CDR1 MNHNY and CDR2 SVGAGI (reference sequence). The CDR3 is made up of 14 amino acids. Trimming stripped 0 bases from V and 6 bases from J, with 12 bases between. DNA for the CDR3: TGTGCCAGCAGTTACTCGGGTCGTAGCCCCGAGCAGTACTTC. It translates to CASSYSGRSPEQYF.

The genes are TRBV11-2 and TRBJ2-5, with D maybe TRBD2 (6 bases). Trimming took off 1 base at V and 5 bases at J, with 14 bases between the two ends. This CDR3 has 15 amino acids. Germline V CDR1 and CDR2: SGHAT, FQNNGV. The CDR3 protein is CASSLVTRGWETQYF. CDR3 bases: TGTGCCAGCAGCTTAGTGACTAGGGGTTGGGAGACCCAGTACTTC.

The chain recombines TRBV2 with TRBJ2-2, with 8 nucleotides matching TRBD2. The CDR3 extends over 14 amino acids. CDR1 is SNHLY, CDR2 FYNNEI, per germline. Trimming cost V 11 bases and J 0 bases; bases outside gene matches: 5. The CDR3 coding sequence is TGTGCCGGAAGAGCGGGAGCGAACACCGGGGAGCTGTTTTTT. Translating gives CAGRAGANTGELFF.

This chain uses TRBV7-9 with TRBJ1-2; a possible D gene is TRBD1 (6 bases). The CDR3 sequence is 14 residues long. Germline V gives CDR1 SEHNR, CDR2 FQNEAQ (reference sequence). The V end lost 1 base, the J end lost 6 bases, and 12 bases lay between the germline ends. DNA of the CDR3: TGTGCCAGCAGCTTAGGAGGGGGAAAGGATGGCTACACCTTC. Its protein product is CASSLGGGKDGYTF.

The chain combines TRBV7-2 with TRBJ2-7; D may be TRBD1 (5 bases). Trimming stripped 5 bases from V and 1 base from J, with 15 bases between. CDR3 length equals 15 residues. Germline CDR1 is SGHTA and CDR2 is FQGNSA. The CDR3: CASSLDSLFSYEQYF. As DNA, the CDR3 is TGTGCCAGCAGCCTAGACAGCCTATTTTCCTACGAGCAGTACTTC.

The rearrangement uses TRBV5-4 and TRBJ2-7, with a weak D call TRBD1 (6 bases). The germline V and J ends were trimmed by 3 bases and 0 bases, with 16 bases remaining between them. Germline loops: CDR1 SGHNT, CDR2 YYREEE (reference sequence). The CDR3 has 16 residues. The CDR3 bases are TGTGCCAGCAGCTCCGTACTCGGACAGATCTCCTACGAGCAGTACTTC. Translated: CASSSVLGQISYEQYF.

The V call is TRBV7-2, the J call TRBJ2-7; D ambiguous. Germline CDR1 SGHTA, CDR2 FQGNSA. The CDR3 sequence is 14 residues long. The ends were cut back, 0 bases at V and 6 bases at J, with 12 bases in the middle. The CDR3 DNA follows: TGTGCCAGCAGCTTAGCGGGCCGGCGGAGCGAGCAGTACTTC. It codes for CASSLAGRRSEQYF. The complete variable domain, with remaining parts taken from reference TRBV7-2 and TRBJ2-7, reads GAGVSQSPSNKVTEKGKDVELRCDPISGHTALYWYRQSLGQGLEFLIYFQGNSAPDKSGLPSDRFSAERTGGSVSTLTIQRTQQEDSAVYLCASSLAGRRSEQYFGPGTRLTVT.

Only a few counts were recorded for this clone. The chain couples TRBV7-9 to TRBJ2-7; D tentatively reads TRBD1 or TRBD2 (5 bases each). The germline V and J ends were trimmed by 4 bases and 3 bases, with 13 bases remaining between them. CDR1 is SEHNR, CDR2 FQNEAQ, per germline (reference sequence). The CDR3 runs to 14 residues. CDR3 residues: CASSSGRGIYEQYF. The CDR3 DNA reads TGTGCCAGCAGCTCGGGACGGGGAATCTACGAGCAGTACTTC.

This clone counts as medium-sized. V gene TRBV7-9 combines with J gene TRBJ2-7; D unresolved. This CDR3 has 15 residues. V dropped 5 bases and J dropped 0 bases, with 14 bases sitting between them. Germline V lookup: CDR1 SEHNR, CDR2 FQNEAQ (reference sequence). The CDR3 sequence: CASSRKVALSYEQYF. CDR3 coding DNA: TGTGCCAGCAGCCGGAAAGTGGCCCTCTCCTACGAGCAGTACTTC.

The chain has TRBV29-1 and TRBJ2-7, with 8 bases identical to TRBD1. Losses at the gene ends were 3 bases for V and 0 bases for J; bases not matched to a gene: 4. The germline V gene encodes CDR1 SQVTM and CDR2 ANQGSEA. The CDR3 loop spans 14 amino acids. The CDR3 DNA reads TGCAGCGTTGAGGACAGGGACGGCTCCTACGAGCAGTACTTC. This translates into CSVEDRDGSYEQYF.

The chain combines TRBV27 with TRBJ2-7, with 10 nucleotides matching TRBD1. Germline V gene sequence: CDR1 MNHEY, CDR2 SMNVEV (reference sequence). This CDR3 spans 16 amino acids. With V trimmed by 6 bases and J by 5 bases, 13 bases remained unmatched. CDR3 nucleotides: TGTGCCAGCAGCCTCACCTCCGGGACAGGGGCCCACGAGCAGTACTTC. The encoded protein is CASSLTSGTGAHEQYF.

The chain employs TRBV6-6 and TRBJ1-5; no reliable D call. Trimming stripped 4 bases from V and 6 bases from J, with 10 bases between. CDR1 is MNHNY and CDR2 is SVGAGI in the germline V gene (reference sequence). The CDR3 totals 13 residues. CDR3 amino acids: CASSSTPRQPQHF. Here the CDR3 DNA reads TGTGCCAGCAGTTCGACTCCCCGTCAGCCCCAGCATTTT.

In its sample, this clone was seen once. One junction end does not reproduce the germline sequence, and a read error may be involved. The chain recombines TRBV7-8 with TRBJ2-7, with TRBD2 as a possible D gene (5 bases). This CDR3 is built from 10 residues. Germline loops: CDR1 SGHVS, CDR2 FQNEAQ. In DNA form, the CDR3 reads TGTGCCAGCAGCTTAGGGTTTGAGCGGTTC. Protein product: CASSLGFERF.

This clone counts as medium-sized (0.01 to 0.1%). The chain couples TRBV15 to TRBJ2-2; no clear D gene. V dropped 1 base and J dropped 2 bases, with 11 bases sitting between them. Germline lookup yields CDR1 LNHNV and CDR2 YYDKDF (reference sequence). The CDR3 has 16 residues. The CDR3 DNA sequence: TGTGCCACCAGCAGAGTGGGTGGAAGAAACACCGGGGAGCTGTTTTTT. Translation: CATSRVGGRNTGELFF.

The CDR3 DNA follows: TGCAGCGGTGTGGGGACAGGGGGATACAATGAGCAGTTCTTC. Protein product: CSGVGTGGYNEQFF. The V and J genes are TRBV29-1 and TRBJ2-1; 11 bases match TRBD1. V gave up 7 bases and J gave up 4 bases; unmatched junction bases: 6. Germline V lookup: CDR1 SQVTM, CDR2 ANQGSEA. The CDR3 loop spans 14 amino acids.

The chain combines TRBV5-1 with TRBJ2-1, with TRBD2 matching 9 bases. Trimming removed 2 bases from V and 4 bases from J; junction bases left unmatched: 13. Germline lookup yields CDR1 SGHRS and CDR2 YFSETQ. This CDR3 has 18 amino acids. The CDR3 protein is CASSFPIAGVSVYNEQFF. The CDR3 DNA reads TGCGCCAGCAGCTTTCCGATAGCGGGAGTGTCGGTATACAATGAGCAGTTCTTC.

This chain uses TRBV20-1 with TRBJ2-5; unclear D gene. V dropped 0 bases and J dropped 7 bases, with 3 bases sitting between them. The CDR3 spans 10 residues. CDR1 and CDR2 from the germline V gene are DFQATT and SNEGSKA (reference sequence). The CDR3 loop is CSAREGTQYF. The CDR3 nucleotides read TGCAGTGCTAGAGAGGGGACCCAGTACTTC.

This clone is medium-sized within its sample. The V call is TRBV5-4, the J call TRBJ2-1; the match to TRBD2 covers 9 bases. Germline CDR1 and CDR2: SGHNT and YYREEE (reference sequence). V dropped 4 bases and J dropped 6; count of bases not matched to a gene: 5. The CDR3 extends over 14 amino acids. CDR3 loop: CASSQGLAPNEQFF. The CDR3 DNA reads TGTGCCAGCAGCCAGGGACTAGCCCCCAATGAGCAGTTCTTC.

The chain has TRBV30 and TRBJ1-2; D remains unclear. Looked up from germline, CDR1 is GTSNPN and CDR2 is SVGIG (reference sequence). The V end was cut by 0 bases, the J end by 5 bases, with 16 bases between. The CDR3 is 15 residues long. The CDR3 DNA is TGTGCCTGGAGTGTAATCTTAGGCAGCCCATATGGCTACACCTTC. Protein product: CAWSVILGSPYGYTF.

This chain joins TRBV6-5 and TRBJ2-5, with D unresolved. This CDR3 contains 15 residues. Trimming stripped 0 bases from V and 1 base from J, with 9 bases between. Germline-derived CDR1 and CDR2 are MNHEY and SVGAGI. The CDR3 coding sequence is TGTGCCAGCAGTTACTCGGGCTACCCCCAAGAGACCCAGTACTTC. Translating it yields CASSYSGYPQETQYF.